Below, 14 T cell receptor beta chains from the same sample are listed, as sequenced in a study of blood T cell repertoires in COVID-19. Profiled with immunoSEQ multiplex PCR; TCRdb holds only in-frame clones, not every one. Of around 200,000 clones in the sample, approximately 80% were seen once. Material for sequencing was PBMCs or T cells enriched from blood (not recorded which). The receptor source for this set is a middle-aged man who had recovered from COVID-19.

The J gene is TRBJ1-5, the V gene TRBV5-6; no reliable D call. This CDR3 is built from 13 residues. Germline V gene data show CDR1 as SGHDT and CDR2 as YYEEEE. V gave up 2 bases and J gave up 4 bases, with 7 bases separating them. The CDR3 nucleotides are TGTGCCAGCAGCTTTGGCCTTAATCAGCCCCAGCATTTT. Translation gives CASSFGLNQPQHF. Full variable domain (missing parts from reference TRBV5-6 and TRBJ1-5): DAGVTQSPTHLIKTRGQQVTLRCSPKSGHDTVSWYQQALGQGPQFIFQYYEEEERQRGNFPDRFSGHQFPNYSSELNVNALLLGDSALYLCASSFGLNQPQHFGDGTRLSIL.

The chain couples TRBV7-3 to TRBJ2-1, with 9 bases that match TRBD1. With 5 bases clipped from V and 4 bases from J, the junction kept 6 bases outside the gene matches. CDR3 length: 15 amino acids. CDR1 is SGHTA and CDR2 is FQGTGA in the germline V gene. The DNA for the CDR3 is TGTGCCAGCAGCCCAACGGGACAGGGATACAATGAGCAGTTCTTC. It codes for CASSPTGQGYNEQFF.

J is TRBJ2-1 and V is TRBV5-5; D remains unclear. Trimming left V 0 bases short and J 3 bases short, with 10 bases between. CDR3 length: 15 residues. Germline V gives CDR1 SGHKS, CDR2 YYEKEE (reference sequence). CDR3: CASSLDGSDYNEQFF. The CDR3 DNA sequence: TGTGCCAGCAGCTTGGACGGGTCAGACTACAATGAGCAGTTCTTC.

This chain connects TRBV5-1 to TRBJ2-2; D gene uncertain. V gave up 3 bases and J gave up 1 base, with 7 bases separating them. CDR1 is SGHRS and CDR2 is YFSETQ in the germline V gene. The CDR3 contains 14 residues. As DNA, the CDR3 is TGCGCCAGCAGCTCAGAAGTGAACACCGGGGAGCTGTTTTTT. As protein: CASSSEVNTGELFF.

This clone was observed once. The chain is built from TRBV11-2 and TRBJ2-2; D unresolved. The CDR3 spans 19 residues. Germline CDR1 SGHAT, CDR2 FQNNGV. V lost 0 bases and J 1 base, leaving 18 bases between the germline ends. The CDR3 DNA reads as TGTGCCAGCAGCTTAGATCCTAGGTCGGCGGTTTTGAACACCGGGGAGCTGTTTTTT. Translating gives CASSLDPRSAVLNTGELFF.

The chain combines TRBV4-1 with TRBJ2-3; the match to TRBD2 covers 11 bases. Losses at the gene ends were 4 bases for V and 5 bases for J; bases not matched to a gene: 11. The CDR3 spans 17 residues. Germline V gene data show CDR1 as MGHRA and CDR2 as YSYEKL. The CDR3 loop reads CASSRSGSGGAGDTQYF. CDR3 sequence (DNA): TGCGCCAGCAGCCGCAGCGGTAGCGGGGGGGCGGGAGATACGCAGTATTTT.

The CDR3 DNA reads TGCGCCAGCAGCCGAGACACGGCCTCCTATAATTCACCCCTCCACTTT. Amino acids: CASSRDTASYNSPLHF. The chain couples TRBV5-1 to TRBJ1-6, with D uncertain. The V end lost 4 bases, the J end lost 0 bases, and 11 bases lay between the germline ends. This CDR3 spans 16 amino acids. CDR1 and CDR2 (germline): SGHRS, YFSETQ. The full variable domain, completed using reference TRBV5-1 and TRBJ1-6, is KAGVTQTPRYLIKTRGQQVTLSCSPISGHRSVSWYQQTPGQGLQFLFEYFSETQRNKGNFPGRFSGRQFSNSRSEMNVSTLELGDSALYLCASSRDTASYNSPLHFGNGTRLTVT.

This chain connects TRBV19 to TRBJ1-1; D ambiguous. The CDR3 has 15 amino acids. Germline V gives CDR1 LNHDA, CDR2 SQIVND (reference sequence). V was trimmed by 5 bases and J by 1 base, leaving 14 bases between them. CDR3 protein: CASSPRLSKNTEAFF. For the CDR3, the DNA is TGTGCCAGTAGTCCCCGGTTAAGCAAGAACACTGAAGCTTTCTTT. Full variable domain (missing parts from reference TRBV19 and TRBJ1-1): DGGITQSPKYLFRKEGQNVTLSCEQNLNHDAMYWYRQDPGQGLRLIYYSQIVNDFQKGDIAEGYSVSREKKESFPLTVTSAQKNPTAFYLCASSPRLSKNTEAFFGQGTRLTVV.

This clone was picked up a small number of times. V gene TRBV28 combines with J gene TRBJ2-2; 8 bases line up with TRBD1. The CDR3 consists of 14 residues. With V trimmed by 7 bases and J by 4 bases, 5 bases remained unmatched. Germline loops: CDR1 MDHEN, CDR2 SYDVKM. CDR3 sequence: CASTRGHGTGELFF. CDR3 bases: TGTGCCAGCACCAGGGGGCACGGCACCGGGGAGCTGTTTTTT.

The chain's CDR3 is CASSGSGLSSEAFF. In DNA form, the CDR3 reads TGTGCCAGCAGCGGCTCAGGGCTCTCTTCTGAAGCTTTCTTT. The chain recombines TRBV9 with TRBJ1-1; TRBD1 is a possible D gene (5 bases). Per germline, CDR1 SGDLS and CDR2 YYNGEE. The CDR3 contains 14 residues. V was shortened by 3 bases and J by 6 bases, with 15 bases between the two germline ends. The whole variable domain, filled in from reference TRBV9 and TRBJ1-1, reads DSGVTQTPKHLITATGQRVTLRCSPRSGDLSVYWYQQSLDQGLQFLIQYYNGEERAKGNILERFSAQQFPDLHSELNLSSLELGDSALYFCASSGSGLSSEAFFGQGTRLTVV.

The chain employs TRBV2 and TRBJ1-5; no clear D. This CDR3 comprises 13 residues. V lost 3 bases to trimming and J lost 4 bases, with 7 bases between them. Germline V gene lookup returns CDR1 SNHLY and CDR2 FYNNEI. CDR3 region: CASSEFPNQPQHF. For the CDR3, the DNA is TGTGCCAGCAGTGAGTTTCCAAATCAGCCCCAGCATTTT.

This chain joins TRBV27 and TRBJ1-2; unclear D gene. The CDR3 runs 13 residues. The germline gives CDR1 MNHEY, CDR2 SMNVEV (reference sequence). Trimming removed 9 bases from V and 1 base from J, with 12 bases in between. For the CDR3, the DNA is TGTGCCAGTCGGTCCCTAGATAACTATGGCTACACCTTC. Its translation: CASRSLDNYGYTF.

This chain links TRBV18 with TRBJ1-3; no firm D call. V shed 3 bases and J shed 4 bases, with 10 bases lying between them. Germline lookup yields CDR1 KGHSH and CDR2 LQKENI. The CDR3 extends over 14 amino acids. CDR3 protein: CASSPDLHGNTIYF. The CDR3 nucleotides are TGTGCCAGCTCACCTGACTTACACGGAAACACCATATATTTT. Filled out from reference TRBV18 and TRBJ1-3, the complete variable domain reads NAGVMQNPRHLVRRRGQEARLRCSPMKGHSHVYWYRQLPEEGLKFMVYLQKENIIDESGMPKERFSAEFPKEGPSILRIQQVVRGDSAAYFCASSPDLHGNTIYFGEGSWLTVV.

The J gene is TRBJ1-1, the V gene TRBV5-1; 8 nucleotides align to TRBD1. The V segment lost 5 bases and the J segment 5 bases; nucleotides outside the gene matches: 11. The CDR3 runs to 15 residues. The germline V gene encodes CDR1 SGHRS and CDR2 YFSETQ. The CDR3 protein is CASSSSQGARTEAFF. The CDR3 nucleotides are TGCGCCAGCAGTTCCTCGCAGGGGGCGAGAACTGAAGCTTTCTTT.